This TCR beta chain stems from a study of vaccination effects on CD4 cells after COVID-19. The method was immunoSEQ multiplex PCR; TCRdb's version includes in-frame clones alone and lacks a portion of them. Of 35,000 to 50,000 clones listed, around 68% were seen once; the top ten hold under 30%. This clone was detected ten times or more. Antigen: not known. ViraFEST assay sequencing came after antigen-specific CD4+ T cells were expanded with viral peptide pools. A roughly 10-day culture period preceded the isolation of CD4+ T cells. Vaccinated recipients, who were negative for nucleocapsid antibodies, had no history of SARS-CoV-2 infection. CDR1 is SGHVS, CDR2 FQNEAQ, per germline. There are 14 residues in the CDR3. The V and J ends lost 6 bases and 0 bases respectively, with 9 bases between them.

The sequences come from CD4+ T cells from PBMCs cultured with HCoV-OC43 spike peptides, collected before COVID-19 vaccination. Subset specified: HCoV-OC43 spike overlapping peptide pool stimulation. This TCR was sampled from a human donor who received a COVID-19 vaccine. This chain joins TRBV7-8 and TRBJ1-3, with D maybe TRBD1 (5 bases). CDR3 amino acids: CASRDSISGNTIYF. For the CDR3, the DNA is TGTGCCAGCAGAGACAGTATCTCTGGAAACACCATATATTTT.